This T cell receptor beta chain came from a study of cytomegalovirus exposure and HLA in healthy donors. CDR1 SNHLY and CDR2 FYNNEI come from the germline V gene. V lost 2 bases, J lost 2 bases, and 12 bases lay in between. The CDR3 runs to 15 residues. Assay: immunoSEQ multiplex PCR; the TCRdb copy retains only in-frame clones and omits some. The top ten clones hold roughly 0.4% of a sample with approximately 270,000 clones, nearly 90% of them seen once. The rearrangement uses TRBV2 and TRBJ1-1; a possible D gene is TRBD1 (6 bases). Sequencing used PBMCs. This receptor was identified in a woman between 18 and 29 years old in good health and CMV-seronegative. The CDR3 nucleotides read TGTGCCAGCAGTGAAAATCAGGGGAGTAACACTGAAGCTTTCTTT. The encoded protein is CASSENQGSNTEAFF.